This is a list of T cell receptor beta chains from one sample in a study of spatial heterogeneity in lung cancer. Using its own MiXCR run on the 5' RACE reads, TCRdb lists one record per CDR3 protein. The sample holds about 61,000 distinct CDR3 sequences, under 7.5% seen once. The specimen comprised PBMCs, sampled at surgery. The source is a female donor with early-stage non-small cell lung cancer. Each CDR3 is given without its conserved first and last residue. The order of the fields is clone size, V gene, D gene, J gene, CDR3 protein. The D gene is left open where the match is weak. Expanded clones are given a class, and other clones once, few, many or no size at all.

>many|TRBV4-2|TRBD1|TRBJ1-3
ASTPRQGGLSGNTIY
>many|TRBV9|.|TRBJ1-2
ASSDDFYGYT
>many|TRBV6-1|.|TRBJ1-6
ASSEAVGTHYNSPLH
>many|TRBV7-2|TRBD1|TRBJ1-2
ASSSGQGVYGYT
>few|TRBV3-1|TRBD1|TRBJ2-5
ASALQGEETQY
>.|TRBV19|.|TRBJ2-1
ASRPFGTDYNEQF
>medium-sized|TRBV5-6|.|TRBJ2-5
ASRRRGAEETQY
>.|TRBV5-5|.|TRBJ1-3
ASSFSRTENTIY
>many|TRBV6-5|TRBD2|TRBJ2-1
ASSYSGGGRVGQF
>.|TRBV6-5|.|TRBJ2-2
ASASGHTGELF
>.|TRBV6-4|.|TRBJ1-1
ASSENPSAPTEAF
>.|TRBV9|TRBD2|TRBJ2-3
ASGTGTRRDTQY
>many|TRBV7-9|.|TRBJ1-3
ASSLDGSSGNTIY
>few|TRBV12-3/TRBV12-4|.|TRBJ2-3
ASSLLAGFRDTQY
>many|TRBV4-1|.|TRBJ1-6
ASRRVGSPLH
>many|TRBV28|.|TRBJ1-1
ASTTGMGFGARDTEAF
>many|TRBV18|.|TRBJ1-5
ASSPFNQPQH
>few|TRBV7-6|.|TRBJ2-7
ASSLSKAYEQY
>many|TRBV6-5|.|TRBJ1-4
ATWGLDGFKEKLF
>many|TRBV5-1|.|TRBJ1-2
ASSLEVGTRGGYT
>.|TRBV6-5|TRBD1|TRBJ2-1
ASSYLRQGASNEQF
>few|TRBV27|.|TRBJ1-5
ASRRGAEGQPQH
>.|TRBV6-6|.|TRBJ2-7
ASSLIGEQY
>few|TRBV6-1|.|TRBJ1-1
ASSPRTGVRAEAF
>.|TRBV28|TRBD1|TRBJ2-6
ASRPTGSPSGANVLT
>many|TRBV12-3/TRBV12-4|.|TRBJ1-3
ASSPDRPLSGNTIY
>many|TRBV29-1|.|TRBJ2-5
SVVQETQY
>few|TRBV2|.|TRBJ2-5
ASIRDRRETQY
>few|TRBV21-1|.|TRBJ2-1
ASSYRTVDNEQF
>.|TRBV6-1|.|TRBJ2-3
ASKTGPSNTDTQY
>.|TRBV20-1|.|TRBJ2-3
SAATPGPTTDTQY
>.|TRBV20-1|.|TRBJ1-1
SARGQPNTEAF
>few|TRBV7-9|.|TRBJ1-1
ASSLPGGNTEAF
>many|TRBV6-5|.|TRBJ1-4
ASKRGLSTSIEDEKLF